Detailed here is one T cell receptor (beta chain). Its antigen is not identified. This sample was included in a study of cytomegalovirus exposure and HLA in healthy donors. Generated by immunoSEQ multiplex PCR, the TCRdb table keeps only in-frame clones and is missing some. This sample yields about 190,000 clones, of which around 81% are seen a single time; approximately 3% belongs to the top ten. Study observations and caveats: 150 to 200 TCR beta chains were listed as cytomegalovirus-associated. A few CMV-associated chains were confirmed in vitro to be specific for CMV antigens. Most TCRs appeared rarely, but some public TCRs recurred in many donors.

Sequencing was done on a sample of PBMCs. This sequence was found in a woman younger than 30 in good health and CMV-seropositive.

The CDR3 bases are TGTGCCAGCAGCCAAGCTAGAATAAACAGGCTAGGCTATGGCTACACCTTC. Its translation is CASSQARINRLGYGYTF. The chain employs TRBV4-2 and TRBJ1-2; D is possibly TRBD1 (5 bases). Trimming left V 1 base short and J 4 bases short, with 19 bases between. Germline CDR1 is LGHNA and CDR2 is YNFKEQ. The CDR3 is 17 amino acids.